This T cell receptor beta chain appears in the sequencing data of a study of technical replicates of blood from a handful of donors. Some clones are missing from TCRdb's copy, which holds only in-frame ones; the method was immunoSEQ multiplex PCR. This sample has about 73,000 clones, with 93% found just once. Sequencing was performed on T cells isolated from PBMCs. This sequence was found in a human donor in good health.

This CDR3 is CASSPTSGLGGELFF. CDR3 DNA: TGTGCCAGCAGCCCGACTAGCGGGTTGGGCGGGGAGCTGTTTTTT. The chain joins TRBV11-1 to TRBJ2-2; 10 bases agree with TRBD2. The CDR3 runs 15 residues. J was trimmed by 7 bases and V by 5 bases; bases with no gene match: 7. Germline CDR1 SGHAT, CDR2 FQDESV (reference sequence).